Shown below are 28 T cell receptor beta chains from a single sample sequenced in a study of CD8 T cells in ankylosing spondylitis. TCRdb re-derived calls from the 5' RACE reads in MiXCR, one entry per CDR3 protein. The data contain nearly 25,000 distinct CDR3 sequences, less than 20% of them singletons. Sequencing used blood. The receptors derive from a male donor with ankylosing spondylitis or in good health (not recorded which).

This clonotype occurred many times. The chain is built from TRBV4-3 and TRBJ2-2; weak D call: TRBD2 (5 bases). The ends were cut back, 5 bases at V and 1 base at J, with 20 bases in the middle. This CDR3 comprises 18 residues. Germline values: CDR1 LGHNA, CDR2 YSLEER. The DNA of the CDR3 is TGCGCCAGCAGCGCCCTACCCTCTAGCAAATTGAACACCGGGGAGCTGTTTTTT. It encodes CASSALPSSKLNTGELFF.

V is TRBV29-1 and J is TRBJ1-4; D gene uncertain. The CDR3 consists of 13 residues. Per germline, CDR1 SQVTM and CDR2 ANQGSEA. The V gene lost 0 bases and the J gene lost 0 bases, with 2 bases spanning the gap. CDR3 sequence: CSVEDSTNEKLFF. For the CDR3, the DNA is TGCAGCGTTGAAGATTCAACTAATGAAAAACTGTTTTTT.

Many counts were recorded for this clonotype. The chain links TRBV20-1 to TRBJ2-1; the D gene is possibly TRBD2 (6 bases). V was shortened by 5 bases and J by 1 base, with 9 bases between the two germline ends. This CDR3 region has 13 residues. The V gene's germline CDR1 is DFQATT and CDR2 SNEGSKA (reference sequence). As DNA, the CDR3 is TGCAGTGCTCGGGGGAGGTCCTACAATGAGCAGTTCTTC. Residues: CSARGRSYNEQFF.

The CDR3 sequence: CASSLEQGATNEKLFF. The CDR3 region has the DNA TGTGCCAGCAGTTTAGAACAGGGCGCAACTAATGAAAAACTGTTTTTT. The rearrangement links TRBV12-3 or TRBV12-4 to TRBJ1-4, with a tentative D call TRBD1 (6 bases). V lost 1 base to trimming and J lost 0 bases, with 9 bases between them. This CDR3 contains 16 residues.

CDR3 nucleotide sequence: TGTGCCAGCAGCTTAGATGTCGGGAACTCTGGGGCCAACGTCCTGACTTTC. It is translated as CASSLDVGNSGANVLTF. This chain uses TRBV11-2 with TRBJ2-6, with D tentatively TRBD2 (5 bases). The CDR3 contains 17 residues. Germline loops: CDR1 SGHAT, CDR2 FQNNGV. V lost 0 bases, J lost 0 bases, and 9 bases lay in between.

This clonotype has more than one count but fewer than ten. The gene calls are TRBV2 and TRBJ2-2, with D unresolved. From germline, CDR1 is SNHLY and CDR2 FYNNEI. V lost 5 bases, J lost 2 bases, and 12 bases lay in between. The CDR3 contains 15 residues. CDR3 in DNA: TGTGCCAGCAGTTTGATTGGGCAAAACACCGGGGAGCTGTTTTTT. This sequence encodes CASSLIGQNTGELFF.

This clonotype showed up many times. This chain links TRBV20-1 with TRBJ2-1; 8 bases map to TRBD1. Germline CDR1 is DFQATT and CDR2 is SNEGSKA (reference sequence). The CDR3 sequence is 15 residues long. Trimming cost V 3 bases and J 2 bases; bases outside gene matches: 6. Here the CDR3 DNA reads TGCAGTGCTAGGCCGACAGGGGCTCCCTACAATGAGCAGTTCTTC. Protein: CSARPTGAPYNEQFF.

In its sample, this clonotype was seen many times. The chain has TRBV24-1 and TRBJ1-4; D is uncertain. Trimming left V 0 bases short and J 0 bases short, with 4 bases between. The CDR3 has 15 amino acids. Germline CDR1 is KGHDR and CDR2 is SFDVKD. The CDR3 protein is CATSDLTTTNEKLFF. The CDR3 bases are TGTGCCACCAGTGATTTGACAACAACTAATGAAAAACTGTTTTTT.

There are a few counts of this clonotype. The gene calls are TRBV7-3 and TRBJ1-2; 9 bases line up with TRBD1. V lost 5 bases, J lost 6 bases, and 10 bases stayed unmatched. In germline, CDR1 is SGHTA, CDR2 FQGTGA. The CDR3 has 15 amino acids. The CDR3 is CASSPTPTGGHGYTF. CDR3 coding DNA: TGTGCCAGCAGCCCCACCCCCACAGGGGGCCATGGCTACACCTTC.

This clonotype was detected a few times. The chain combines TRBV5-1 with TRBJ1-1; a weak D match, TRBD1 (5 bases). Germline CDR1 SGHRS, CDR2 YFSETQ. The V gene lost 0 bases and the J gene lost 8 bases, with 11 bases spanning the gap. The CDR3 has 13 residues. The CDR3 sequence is CASSLDGAVEAFF. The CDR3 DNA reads TGCGCCAGCAGCTTGGACGGGGCCGTAGAAGCTTTCTTT.

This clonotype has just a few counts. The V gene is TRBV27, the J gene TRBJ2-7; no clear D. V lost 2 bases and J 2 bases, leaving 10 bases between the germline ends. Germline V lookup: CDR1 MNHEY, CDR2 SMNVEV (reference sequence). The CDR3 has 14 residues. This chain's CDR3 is CASSLRPLAYEQYF. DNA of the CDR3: TGTGCCAGCAGTTTACGGCCCCTTGCCTACGAGCAGTACTTC.

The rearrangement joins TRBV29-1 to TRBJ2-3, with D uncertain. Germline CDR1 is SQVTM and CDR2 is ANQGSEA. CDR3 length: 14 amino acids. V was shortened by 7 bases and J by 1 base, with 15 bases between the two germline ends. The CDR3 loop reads CSARSWSRTDTQYF. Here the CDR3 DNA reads TGCAGCGCTCGGTCCTGGTCGCGCACAGATACGCAGTATTTT.

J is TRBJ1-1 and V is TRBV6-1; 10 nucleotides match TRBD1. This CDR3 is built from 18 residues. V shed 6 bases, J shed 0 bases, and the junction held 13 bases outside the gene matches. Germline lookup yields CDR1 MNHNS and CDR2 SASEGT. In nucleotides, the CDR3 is TGTGCCAGCAGCCACCCCCCGGGACAGGGGCGGATGAACACTGAAGCTTTCTTT. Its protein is CASSHPPGQGRMNTEAFF.

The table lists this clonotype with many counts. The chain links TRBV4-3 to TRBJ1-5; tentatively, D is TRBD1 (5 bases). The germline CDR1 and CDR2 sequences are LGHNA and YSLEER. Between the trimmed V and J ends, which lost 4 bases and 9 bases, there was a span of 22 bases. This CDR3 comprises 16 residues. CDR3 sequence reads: CASSRGLGGTSGPQHF. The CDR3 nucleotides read TGCGCCAGCAGCCGGGGCTTGGGGGGAACATCAGGGCCCCAGCATTTT.

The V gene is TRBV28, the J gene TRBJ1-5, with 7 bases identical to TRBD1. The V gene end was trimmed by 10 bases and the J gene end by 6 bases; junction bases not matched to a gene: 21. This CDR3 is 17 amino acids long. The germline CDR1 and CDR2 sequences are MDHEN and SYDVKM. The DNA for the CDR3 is TGTGCCACCCTTCGGGGACAGAGTGTACCCCGGACTCAGCCCCAGCATTTT. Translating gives CATLRGQSVPRTQPQHF.

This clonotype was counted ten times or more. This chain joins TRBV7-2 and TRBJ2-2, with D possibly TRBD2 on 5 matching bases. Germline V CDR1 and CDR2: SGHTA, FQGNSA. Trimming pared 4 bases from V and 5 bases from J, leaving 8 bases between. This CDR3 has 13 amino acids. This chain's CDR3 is CASSSTSTGELFF. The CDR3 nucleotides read TGTGCCAGCAGCTCAACTAGTACCGGGGAGCTGTTTTTT. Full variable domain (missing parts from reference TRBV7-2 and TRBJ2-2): GAGVSQSPSNKVTEKGKDVELRCDPISGHTALYWYRQSLGQGLEFLIYFQGNSAPDKSGLPSDRFSAERTGGSVSTLTIQRTQQEDSAVYLCASSSTSTGELFFGEGSRLTVL.

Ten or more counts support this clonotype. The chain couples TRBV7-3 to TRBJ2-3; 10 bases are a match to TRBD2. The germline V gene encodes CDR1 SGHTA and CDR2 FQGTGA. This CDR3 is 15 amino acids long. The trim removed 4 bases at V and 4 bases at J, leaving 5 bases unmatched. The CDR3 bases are TGTGCCAGCAGCTCGCCGACTAGCGGGCCAGATACGCAGTATTTT. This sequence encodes CASSSPTSGPDTQYF. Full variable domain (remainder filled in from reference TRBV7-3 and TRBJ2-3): GAGVSQTPSNKVTEKGKYVELRCDPISGHTALYWYRQSLGQGPEFLIYFQGTGAADDSGLPNDRFFAVRPEGSVSTLKIQRTERGDSAVYLCASSSPTSGPDTQYFGPGTRLTVL.

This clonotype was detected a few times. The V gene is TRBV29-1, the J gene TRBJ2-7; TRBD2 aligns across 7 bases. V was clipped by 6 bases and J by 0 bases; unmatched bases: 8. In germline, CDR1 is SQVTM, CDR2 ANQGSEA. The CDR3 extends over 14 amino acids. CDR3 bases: TGCAGCGTGTACGGCGGGGGTAGCTCCTACGAGCAGTACGTC. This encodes CSVYGGGSSYEQYV.

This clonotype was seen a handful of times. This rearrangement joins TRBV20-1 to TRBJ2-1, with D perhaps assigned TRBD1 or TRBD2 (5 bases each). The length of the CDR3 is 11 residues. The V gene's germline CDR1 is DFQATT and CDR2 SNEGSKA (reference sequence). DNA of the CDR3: TGCAGCCCCACGGGGCACAATGAGCAGTTCTTC. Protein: CSPTGHNEQFF.

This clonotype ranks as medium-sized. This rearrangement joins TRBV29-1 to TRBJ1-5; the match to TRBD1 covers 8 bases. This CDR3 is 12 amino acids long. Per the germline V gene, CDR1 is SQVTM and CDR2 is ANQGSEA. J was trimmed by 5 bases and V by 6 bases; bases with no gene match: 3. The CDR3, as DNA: TGCAGCGTCGGACAGGGCGATCAGCCCCAGCATTTT. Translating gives CSVGQGDQPQHF.

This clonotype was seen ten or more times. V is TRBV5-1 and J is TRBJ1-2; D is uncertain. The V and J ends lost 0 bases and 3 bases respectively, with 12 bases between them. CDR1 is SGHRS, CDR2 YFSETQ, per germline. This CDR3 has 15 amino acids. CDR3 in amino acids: CASSLEGKSDYGYTF. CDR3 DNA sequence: TGCGCCAGCAGCTTGGAGGGAAAGTCAGACTATGGCTACACCTTC.

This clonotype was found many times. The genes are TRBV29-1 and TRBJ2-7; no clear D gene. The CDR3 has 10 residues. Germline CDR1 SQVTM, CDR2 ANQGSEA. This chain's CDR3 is CSGPSLAQTV. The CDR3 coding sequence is TGCAGCGGTCCCAGCCTGGCCCAGACTGTC.

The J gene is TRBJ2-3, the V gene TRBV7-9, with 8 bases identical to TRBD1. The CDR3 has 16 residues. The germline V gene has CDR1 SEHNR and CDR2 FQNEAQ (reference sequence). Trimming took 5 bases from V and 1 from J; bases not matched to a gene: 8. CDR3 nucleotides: TGTGCCAGCAGCCCTTCCTCGGGACAGGGCACAGATACGCAGTATTTT. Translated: CASSPSSGQGTDTQYF.

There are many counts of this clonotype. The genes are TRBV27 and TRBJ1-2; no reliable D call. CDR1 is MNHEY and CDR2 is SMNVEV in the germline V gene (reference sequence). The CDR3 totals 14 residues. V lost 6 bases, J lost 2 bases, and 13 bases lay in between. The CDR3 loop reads CASSINPGNYGYTF. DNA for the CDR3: TGTGCCAGCAGCATCAATCCGGGGAACTATGGCTACACCTTC.

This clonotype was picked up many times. The CDR3 DNA reads TGTGCCAGCAGCGGGGCAAGCACAGATACGCAGTATTTT. Amino acid sequence: CASSGASTDTQYF. The chain couples TRBV7-2 to TRBJ2-3; tentatively, D is TRBD1 (5 bases). The CDR3 contains 13 residues. Trimming pared 5 bases from V and 0 bases from J, leaving 6 bases between. Germline loops: CDR1 SGHTA, CDR2 FQGNSA.

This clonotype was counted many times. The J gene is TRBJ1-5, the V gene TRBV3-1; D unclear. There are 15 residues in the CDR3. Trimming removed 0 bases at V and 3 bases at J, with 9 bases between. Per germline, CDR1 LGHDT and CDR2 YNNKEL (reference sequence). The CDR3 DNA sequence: TGTGCCAGCAGCCAAGATCTAGTGGCCAATCAGCCCCAGCATTTT. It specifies CASSQDLVANQPQHF.

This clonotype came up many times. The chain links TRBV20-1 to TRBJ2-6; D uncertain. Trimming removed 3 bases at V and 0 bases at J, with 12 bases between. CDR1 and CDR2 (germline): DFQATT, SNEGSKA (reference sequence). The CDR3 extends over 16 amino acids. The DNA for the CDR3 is TGCAGTGCTAGGCGAGGTGGAATCTCTGGGGCCAACGTCCTGACTTTC. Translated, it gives CSARRGGISGANVLTF.

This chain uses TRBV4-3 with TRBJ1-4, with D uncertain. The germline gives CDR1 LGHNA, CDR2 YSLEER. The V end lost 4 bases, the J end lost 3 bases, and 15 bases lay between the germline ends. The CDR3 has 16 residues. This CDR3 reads CASSRSHVSSNEKLFF. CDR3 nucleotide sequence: TGCGCCAGCAGCCGCTCACATGTCAGTTCTAATGAAAAACTGTTTTTT.